A single sample is the source of the 15 T cell receptor beta chains below, sequenced in a study of T cell responses to AZD1222 COVID-19 vaccine. TCRdb keeps only in-frame clones here, not all; method: immunoSEQ multiplex PCR. The table has 110,000 to 150,000 clones, about 93% seen once. The sequenced sample was peripheral blood, obtained on day 0 of AZD1222 vaccination. Receptors originate from an adult in good health.

The chain carries TRBV3-1 (or the pseudogene TRBV3-2) and TRBJ2-1; maybe TRBD1 (5 bases). The germline V gene has CDR1 LGHDT and CDR2 YNNKEL (reference sequence). The CDR3 contains 15 residues. V dropped 4 bases and J dropped 7 bases, with 17 bases sitting between them. The CDR3 region has the DNA TGTGCCAGCAGCCCCCAGGGTTGGGGTGAGAATGAGCAGTTCTTC. Translating it yields CASSPQGWGENEQFF.

The chain recombines TRBV5-1 with TRBJ1-3; D might be TRBD1 (5 bases). Trimming shortened V by 4 bases and J by 2 bases, and 7 bases separated the two germline ends. The length of the CDR3 is 13 residues. CDR1 is SGHRS and CDR2 is YFSETQ in the germline V gene. Written as DNA, the CDR3 is TGCGCCAGCAGCCCGGGGCCTGGAAACACCATATATTTT. Protein: CASSPGPGNTIYF. Full variable domain (rest looked up from reference TRBV5-1 and TRBJ1-3): KAGVTQTPRYLIKTRGQQVTLSCSPISGHRSVSWYQQTPGQGLQFLFEYFSETQRNKGNFPGRFSGRQFSNSRSEMNVSTLELGDSALYLCASSPGPGNTIYFGEGSWLTVV.

V usage is TRBV21-1 and J usage is TRBJ2-3; the D call TRBD1 from the table was never checked on the DNA. TRBV21-1 is a pseudogene. CDR3 length: 16 residues. The CDR3 DNA reads TGTGCCAGCAGCCAGAGGGGACAGCTACGCACAGATACGCAGTATTTT. The encoded protein is CASSQRGQLRTDTQYF.

The V and J genes are TRBV6-6 and TRBJ2-7; 9 nucleotides align to TRBD1. Germline loops: CDR1 MNHNY, CDR2 SVGAGI (reference sequence). This CDR3 has 16 residues. V lost 0 bases and J lost 2; bases outside the gene matches: 5. CDR3 nucleotide sequence: TGTGCCAGCAGTTACTCCGCGACAGGGGGAGCCTACGAGCAGTACTTC. It yields the protein CASSYSATGGAYEQYF.

The gene calls are TRBV30 and TRBJ2-2; 9 bases match TRBD1. The CDR3 sequence is 15 residues long. V lost 4 bases and J lost 6; bases outside the gene matches: 9. Germline V gene sequence: CDR1 GTSNPN, CDR2 SVGIG (reference sequence). As DNA, the CDR3 is TGTGCCTGGAATCCGGGACAGGGCTACCCCGGGGAGCTGTTTTTT. Translation: CAWNPGQGYPGELFF.

CDR3 region: CASSLKTWTSTDTQYF. The CDR3 DNA reads as TGTGCCAGCAGTTTGAAAACATGGACTAGCACAGATACGCAGTATTTT. The chain employs TRBV28 and TRBJ2-3; tentative D call: TRBD2 (5 bases). Germline lookup yields CDR1 MDHEN and CDR2 SYDVKM. The CDR3 consists of 16 residues. V lost 3 bases and J 0 bases, leaving 13 bases between the germline ends.

This chain links TRBV7-6 with TRBJ1-4; D is possibly TRBD1 (6 bases). V dropped 1 base and J dropped 8 bases, with 8 bases sitting between them. CDR3 length equals 13 residues. Germline CDR1 is SGHVS and CDR2 is FNYEAQ. The CDR3 region has the DNA TGTGCCAGCAGCTTAGTTAGGGGGGAAAAACTGTTTTTT. It translates to CASSLVRGEKLFF.

V usage is TRBV9 and J usage is TRBJ1-2; D is undetermined. V lost 5 bases, J lost 8 bases, and 10 bases lay in between. This CDR3 spans 11 amino acids. Germline loops: CDR1 SGDLS, CDR2 YYNGEE. CDR3 region: CASSEGGGYTF. CDR3 bases: TGTGCCAGCAGTGAAGGCGGGGGCTACACCTTC.

This chain uses TRBV29-1 with TRBJ1-2; 7 nucleotides align to TRBD1. CDR3 size: 15 residues. The germline V gene has CDR1 SQVTM and CDR2 ANQGSEA. Trimming at V came to 7 bases and at J to 0 bases, leaving 11 bases not matched to a gene. CDR3 in amino acids: CSAHLPGTANYGYTF. The CDR3 DNA is TGCAGCGCTCATTTACCCGGGACAGCTAACTATGGCTACACCTTC.

J is TRBJ1-6 and V is TRBV6-5, with D unclear. From germline, CDR1 is MNHEY and CDR2 SVGAGI. V lost 2 bases to trimming and J lost 5 bases, with 4 bases between them. This CDR3 comprises 13 residues. The CDR3 DNA reads as TGTGCCAGCAGTTACGGCGATAATTCACCCCTCCACTTT. Amino acid sequence: CASSYGDNSPLHF.

The chain carries TRBV21-1 and TRBJ2-4; the table's D call of TRBD2 was not tested on the DNA. TRBV21-1 is designated a pseudogene. The CDR3 covers 15 residues. The CDR3 DNA follows: TGTGCCAGCAAGTGTGGGGACTTTAGCAAAAACATTCAGTACTTC. Residues: CASKCGDFSKNIQYF.

The CDR3 region has the DNA TGTGCCAGCAGCTTGGTCTCCCTGGAGACCCAGTACTTC. This encodes CASSLVSLETQYF. The gene calls are TRBV5-5 and TRBJ2-5, with no clear D. V was clipped by 0 bases and J by 5 bases, with 8 bases between them. CDR1 and CDR2 from the germline V gene are SGHKS and YYEKEE (reference sequence). This CDR3 contains 13 residues.

This chain uses TRBV13 with TRBJ1-2, with a possible D match to TRBD1 (6 bases). V was clipped by 4 bases and J by 6 bases, with 12 bases between them. The germline gives CDR1 PRHDT, CDR2 FYEKMQ (reference sequence). This CDR3 contains 13 residues. CDR3 DNA sequence: TGTGCCAGCAGCTCCTACAGGGCCGATGGCTACACCTTC. Translation: CASSSYRADGYTF.

The J gene is TRBJ2-2, the V gene TRBV30, with D perhaps TRBD2 (5 bases). The CDR3 is 14 amino acids. Trimming took 4 bases from V and 0 from J, leaving 9 bases between them. From germline, CDR1 is GTSNPN and CDR2 SVGIG (reference sequence). The CDR3 coding sequence is TGTGCCTGGAACTGGGAGACGAACACCGGGGAGCTGTTTTTT. The encoded protein is CAWNWETNTGELFF.

This clone was seen a few times. CDR3 region: CASSQDTSFGGYTF. For the CDR3, the DNA is TGTGCCAGCAGCCAAGATACGAGTTTCGGGGGCTACACCTTC. V gene TRBV3-1 (or the pseudogene TRBV3-2) combines with J gene TRBJ1-2; D unclear. Trimming left V 0 bases short and J 8 bases short, with 13 bases between. The CDR3 consists of 14 residues. Germline CDR1 LGHDT, CDR2 YNNKEL (reference sequence).